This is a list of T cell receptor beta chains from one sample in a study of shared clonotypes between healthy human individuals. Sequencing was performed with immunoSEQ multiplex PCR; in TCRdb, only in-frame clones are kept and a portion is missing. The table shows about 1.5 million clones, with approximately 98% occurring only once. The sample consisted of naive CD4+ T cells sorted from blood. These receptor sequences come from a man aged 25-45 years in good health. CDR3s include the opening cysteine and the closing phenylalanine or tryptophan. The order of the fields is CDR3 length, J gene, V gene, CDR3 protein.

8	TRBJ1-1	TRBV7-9	CASSLSLF
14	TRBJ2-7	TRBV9	CASSVAWGHGEQYF
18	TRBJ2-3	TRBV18	CASSPGPGSGLSTDTQYF
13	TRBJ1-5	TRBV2	CASEQVTGQPQHF
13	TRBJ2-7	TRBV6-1	CASTGTYSYEQYF
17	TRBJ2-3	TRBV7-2	CASSSLRTSGKADTQYF
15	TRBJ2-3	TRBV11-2	CASSSLGQGGDTQYF
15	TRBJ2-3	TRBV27	CASSLWLAGPHTQYF
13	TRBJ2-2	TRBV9	CASRGRDTGELFF
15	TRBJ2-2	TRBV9	CASSVGARVVGELFF
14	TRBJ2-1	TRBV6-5	CASSRLAGEYEQFF
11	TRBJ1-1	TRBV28	CASSSRVEAFF
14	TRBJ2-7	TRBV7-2	CASSLVIRSYEQYF